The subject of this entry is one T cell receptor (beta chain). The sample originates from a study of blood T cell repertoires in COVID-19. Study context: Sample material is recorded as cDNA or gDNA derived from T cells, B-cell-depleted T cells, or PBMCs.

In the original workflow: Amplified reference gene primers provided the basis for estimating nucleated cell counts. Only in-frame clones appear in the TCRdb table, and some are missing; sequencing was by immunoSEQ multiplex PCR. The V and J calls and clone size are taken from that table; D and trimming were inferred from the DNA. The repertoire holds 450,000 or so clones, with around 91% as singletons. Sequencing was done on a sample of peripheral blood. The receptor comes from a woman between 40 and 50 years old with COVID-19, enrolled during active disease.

CDR3 in DNA: TGTGCCAGTACCGGGGGAGGGGTCTCCTACAATGAGCAGTTCTTC. It codes for CASTGGGVSYNEQFF. This chain joins TRBV19 and TRBJ2-1, with 7 nucleotides matching TRBD2. The CDR3 length is 15 residues. Germline values: CDR1 LNHDA, CDR2 SQIVND (reference sequence). V was pared by 7 bases and J by 0 bases, with 6 bases of the junction left unmatched.